This TCR beta chain was profiled in a study of CD8+ T cells in alopecia areata. Study as a whole: Among treated patients, oral tofacitinib was administered at 5 to 10 mg twice daily.

RNA was extracted and reverse transcribed into cDNA as the sequencing template. TCRdb's table, derived via immunoSEQ multiplex PCR, lists solely in-frame clones and lacks some. Here the sample spans around 250,000 clones, 67% being singletons. This clone was picked up a small number of times. The V gene's germline CDR1 is ENHRY and CDR2 SYGVKD. This CDR3 contains 14 residues. The V and J ends lost 10 bases and 1 base respectively, with 16 bases between them. The V and J genes are TRBV10-3 and TRBJ2-5; D might be TRBD1 (6 bases). The source of this sequence is a human donor with alopecia areata. Sequenced material: CD4+ T cells sorted from blood, taken at week 0. This chain's CDR3 is CATEDSPGQETQYF. CDR3 in DNA: TGTGCCACAGAGGACAGTCCGGGCCAAGAGACCCAGTACTTC.